This is a list of T cell receptor beta chains from one sample in a study of human T cells and chemical hapten exposure. Each CDR3 protein gets one entry after TCRdb re-called the RACE reads with MiXCR. This sample yields about 100,000 distinct CDR3 sequences, of which approximately 11% are seen a single time; around 3.4% belongs to the top ten. This material consisted of whole blood, taken in connection with sensitization to the hapten diphenylcyclopropenone (DPC). The receptor source for this set is a woman in her thirties or forties with alopecia areata. Some clones in this sample may be carry-over from other donors' samples. The CDR3 runs from the conserved cysteine through the conserved F or W. The D gene is left open where the match is weak. Size tells how often a clone was seen (once, few, many) or the class of an expanded clone, and some rows leave it out.

d_call	v_call	clone_size	j_call	cdr3_aa	cdr3_nt
NA	TRBV4-3	NA	TRBJ2-4	CASSPGAANIQYF	TGCGCCAGCAGCCCGGGGGCAGCAAACATTCAGTACTTC
NA	TRBV27	NA	TRBJ2-5	CASSFVPPSQETQYF	TGTGCCAGCAGTTTTGTTCCCCCGTCCCAAGAGACCCAGTACTTC
NA	TRBV5-1	many	TRBJ2-7	CALPLGYF	TGCGCCCTCCCGCTGGGGTACTTC
TRBD1	TRBV7-8	few	TRBJ1-1	CASSLRDRVNTEAFF	TGTGCCAGCAGCCTCCGAGACAGGGTGAACACTGAAGCTTTCTTT
TRBD1	TRBV29-1	NA	TRBJ1-2	CSVEQGGYGYTF	TGCAGCGTTGAACAGGGGGGCTATGGCTACACCTTC
NA	TRBV7-9	few	TRBJ1-1	CASSLGLGGTEAFF	TGTGCCAGCAGCTTAGGGCTAGGGGGCACTGAAGCTTTCTTT
NA	TRBV27	few	TRBJ1-2	CASSLSTGSGYTF	TGTGCCAGCAGTTTATCGACAGGAAGTGGCTACACCTTC
TRBD1	TRBV30	many	TRBJ2-5	CAWSRTGAPQETQYF	TGTGCCTGGAGTCGGACAGGAGCCCCTCAAGAGACCCAGTACTTC
NA	TRBV5-5	NA	TRBJ1-5	CASSFPGTANNQPQHF	TGTGCCAGCAGCTTTCCCGGGACGGCAAACAATCAGCCCCAGCATTTT
TRBD2	TRBV12-3/TRBV12-4	NA	TRBJ2-7	CASSFREGLDEQYF	TGTGCCAGCAGCTTCCGGGAGGGCCTCGACGAGCAGTACTTC
TRBD1	TRBV5-1	NA	TRBJ2-7	CASGQDYEQYF	TGCGCCAGTGGACAGGACTACGAGCAGTACTTC
NA	TRBV6-2/TRBV6-3	many	TRBJ2-1	CASRPGGATGEQFF	TGTGCCAGCCGCCCTGGGGGAGCCACGGGTGAGCAGTTCTTC
NA	TRBV5-4	many	TRBJ2-4	CASSLEEGIGAKNIQYF	TGTGCCAGCAGCTTGGAAGAGGGGATAGGGGCCAAAAACATTCAGTACTTC
NA	TRBV4-1	many	TRBJ2-7	CASSRETSYEQYF	TGCGCCAGCAGCCGAGAAACCTCCTACGAGCAGTACTTC
TRBD1	TRBV7-2	NA	TRBJ1-3	CASSLSRGLSGNTIYF	TGTGCCAGCAGCTTAAGCAGGGGGCTATCTGGAAACACCATATATTTT
TRBD1	TRBV24-1	few	TRBJ2-1	CATGTAYNEQFF	TGTGCCACCGGGACAGCCTACAATGAGCAGTTCTTC
NA	TRBV13	NA	TRBJ1-1	CASSLGSSGAEAFF	TGTGCCAGCAGCTTAGGCAGCTCAGGAGCTGAAGCTTTCTTT
NA	TRBV20-1	NA	TRBJ1-1	CSAPNWVNSGAFF	TGCAGTGCCCCAAACTGGGTTAATAGTGGCGCTTTCTTT
NA	TRBV18	few	TRBJ2-3	CASSPWGVAAPITDTQYF	TGTGCCAGCTCACCATGGGGCGTGGCAGCCCCTATCACAGATACGCAGTATTTT
NA	TRBV6-5	NA	TRBJ1-2	CASSTNPGAGYGYTF	TGTGCCAGCAGTACTAACCCAGGGGCCGGCTATGGCTACACCTTC
NA	TRBV27	NA	TRBJ1-4	CASSFPRGQNEKLFF	TGTGCCAGCAGTTTCCCCCGGGGGCAGAATGAAAAACTGTTTTTT
NA	TRBV4-2	many	TRBJ1-1	CASSQDLADTGVNTEAFF	TGTGCCAGCAGCCAAGATCTTGCCGATACGGGGGTAAACACTGAAGCTTTCTTT
TRBD1	TRBV6-6	NA	TRBJ2-5	CASSYPGQGSETQYF	TGTGCCAGCAGTTACCCTGGACAGGGAAGCGAGACCCAGTACTTC
TRBD1	TRBV7-6	NA	TRBJ2-7	CASSPGTGDYEQYF	TGTGCCAGCAGCCCCGGGACAGGGGACTACGAGCAGTACTTC
TRBD1	TRBV6-5	many	TRBJ2-3	CASSTGQGILNTQYF	TGTGCCAGCAGTACTGGACAGGGGATATTGAATACGCAGTATTTT
NA	TRBV11-2	many	TRBJ1-1	CASSLRGDTEAFF	TGTGCCAGCAGCTTACGGGGGGACACTGAAGCTTTCTTT
NA	TRBV10-3	few	TRBJ2-3	CAISATGTDTQYF	TGTGCCATCAGTGCAACAGGGACAGATACGCAGTATTTT
NA	TRBV30	few	TRBJ2-5	CAWSVGQLYQETQYF	TGTGCCTGGAGTGTAGGTCAGCTGTACCAAGAGACCCAGTACTTC
NA	TRBV2	few	TRBJ2-2	CASSEHNTGELFF	TGTGCCAGCAGCGAACATAACACCGGGGAGCTGTTTTTT
NA	TRBV7-2	many	TRBJ2-3	CASSSYGGSTDTQYF	TGTGCCAGCAGCTCTTACGGGGGAAGCACAGATACGCAGTATTTT
NA	TRBV10-1	many	TRBJ2-7	CASSARDGYEQYF	TGCGCCAGCAGTGCCCGGGACGGCTACGAGCAGTACTTC
TRBD2	TRBV3-1	NA	TRBJ2-1	CASSKRTSGSSYNEQFF	TGTGCCAGCAGCAAGAGAACTAGCGGGAGCTCCTACAATGAGCAGTTCTTC
NA	TRBV29-1	few	TRBJ2-1	CSVQGGLYNEQFF	TGCAGCGTCCAGGGAGGCCTGTACAATGAGCAGTTCTTC
NA	TRBV6-1	NA	TRBJ2-1	CASSEGFGSYNEQFF	TGTGCCAGCAGTGAGGGCTTCGGCTCCTACAATGAGCAGTTCTTC
TRBD1	TRBV7-2	many	TRBJ2-3	CASSRQGKLVSTDTQYF	TGTGCCAGCAGCCGACAGGGGAAACTAGTTAGCACAGATACGCAGTATTTT
TRBD1	TRBV20-1	few	TRBJ1-2	CSAQLPSGQGRRVKVGYTF	TGCAGTGCCCAACTACCATCCGGACAGGGGAGACGTGTGAAGGTTGGCTACACCTTC